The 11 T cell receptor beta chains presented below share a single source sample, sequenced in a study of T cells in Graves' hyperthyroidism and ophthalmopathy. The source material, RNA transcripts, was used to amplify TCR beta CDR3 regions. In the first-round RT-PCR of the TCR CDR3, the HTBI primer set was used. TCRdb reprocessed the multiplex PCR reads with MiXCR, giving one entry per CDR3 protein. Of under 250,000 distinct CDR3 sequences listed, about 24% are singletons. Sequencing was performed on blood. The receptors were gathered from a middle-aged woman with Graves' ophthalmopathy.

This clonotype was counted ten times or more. The CDR3, as DNA: TGTGCCACTAGCCTCGGGGAGCTGTTTTTT. As protein: CATSLGELFF. V usage is TRBV12-3 or TRBV12-4 and J usage is TRBJ2-2; weak D call: TRBD2 (5 bases). The CDR3 length is 10 residues. Trimming took off 10 bases at V and 7 bases at J, with 7 bases between the two ends.

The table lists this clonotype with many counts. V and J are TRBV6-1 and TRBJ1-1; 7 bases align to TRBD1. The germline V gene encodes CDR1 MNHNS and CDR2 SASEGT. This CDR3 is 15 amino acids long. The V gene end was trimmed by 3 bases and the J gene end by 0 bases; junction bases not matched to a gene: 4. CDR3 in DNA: TGTGCCAGCAGTGACCCGGGACAGTTGAACACTGAAGCTTTCTTT. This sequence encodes CASSDPGQLNTEAFF.

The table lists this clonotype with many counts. Here the CDR3 DNA reads TGTGCCAGCAGAACAGGGGTTACGGGCAATCAGCCCCAGCATTTT. This codes for CASRTGVTGNQPQHF. The chain couples TRBV6-1 to TRBJ1-5; 7 positions agree with TRBD1. Germline V gene data show CDR1 as MNHNS and CDR2 as SASEGT. CDR3 size: 15 residues. V shed 6 bases, J shed 2 bases, and the junction held 7 bases outside the gene matches.

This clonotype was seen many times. Written as DNA, the CDR3 is TGTGCCACCAAGACGGATTACATACGAGGGACTGAAGCTTTCTTT. Translation: CATKTDYIRGTEAFF. The rearrangement uses TRBV6-5 and TRBJ1-1; D is unclear. Trimming removed 10 bases at V and 5 bases at J, with 23 bases between. CDR1 and CDR2 from the germline V gene are MNHEY and SVGAGI. The CDR3 runs to 15 residues.

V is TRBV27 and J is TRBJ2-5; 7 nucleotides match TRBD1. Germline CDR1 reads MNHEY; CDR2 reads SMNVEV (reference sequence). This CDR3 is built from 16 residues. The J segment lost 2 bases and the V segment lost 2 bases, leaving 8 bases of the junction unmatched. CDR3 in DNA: TGTGCCAGCAGTTTACGGGGACAGACACTTCAAGAGACCCAGTACTTC. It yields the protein CASSLRGQTLQETQYF.

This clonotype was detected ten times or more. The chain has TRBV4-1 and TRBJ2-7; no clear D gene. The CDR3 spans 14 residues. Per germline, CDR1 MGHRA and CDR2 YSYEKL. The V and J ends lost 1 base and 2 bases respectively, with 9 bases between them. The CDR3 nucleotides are TGCGCCAGCAGCCAAGGTCACTTGGCCTACGAGCAGTACTTC. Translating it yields CASSQGHLAYEQYF.

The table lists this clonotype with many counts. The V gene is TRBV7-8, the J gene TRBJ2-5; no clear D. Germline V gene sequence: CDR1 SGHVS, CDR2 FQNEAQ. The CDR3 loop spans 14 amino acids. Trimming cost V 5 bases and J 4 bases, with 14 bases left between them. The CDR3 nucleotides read TGTGCCAGCAGCCCGACGGTAGATCCAGAGACCCAGTACTTC. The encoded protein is CASSPTVDPETQYF.

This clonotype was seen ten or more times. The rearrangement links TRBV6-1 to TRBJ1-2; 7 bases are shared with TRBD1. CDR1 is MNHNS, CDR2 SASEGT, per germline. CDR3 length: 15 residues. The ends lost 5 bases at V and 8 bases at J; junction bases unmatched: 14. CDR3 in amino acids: CASSTGTAGLRGYTF. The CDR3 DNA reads TGTGCCAGCAGTACCGGGACAGCGGGTCTAAGAGGCTACACCTTC.

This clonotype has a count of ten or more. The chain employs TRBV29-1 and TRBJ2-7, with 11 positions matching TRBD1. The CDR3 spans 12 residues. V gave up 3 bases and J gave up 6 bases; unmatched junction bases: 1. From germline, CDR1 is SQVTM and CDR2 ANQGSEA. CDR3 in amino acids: CSVDGTGGEQYF. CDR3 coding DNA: TGCAGCGTTGATGGGACAGGGGGCGAGCAGTACTTC.

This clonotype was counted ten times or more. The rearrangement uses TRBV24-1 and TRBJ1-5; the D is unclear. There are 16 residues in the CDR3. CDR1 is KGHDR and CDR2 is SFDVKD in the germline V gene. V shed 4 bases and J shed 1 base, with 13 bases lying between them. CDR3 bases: TGTGCCACCAGTGAATCGGACTTCCCAAGCAATCAGCCCCAGCATTTT. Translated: CATSESDFPSNQPQHF.

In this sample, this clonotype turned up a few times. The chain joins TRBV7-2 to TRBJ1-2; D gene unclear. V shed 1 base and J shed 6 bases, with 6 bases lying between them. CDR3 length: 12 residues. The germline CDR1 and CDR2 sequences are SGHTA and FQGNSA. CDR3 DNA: TGTGCCAGCAGCTTAGAGGTTCATGGCTACACCTTC. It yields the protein CASSLEVHGYTF.